The 11 T cell receptor beta chains below all came from one sample that was sequenced in a study of response to subunit inactivated influenza vaccine. One entry per CDR3 protein, called by TCRdb with MiXCR from the RT-PCR reads. The sample shows 150,000 to 200,000 distinct CDR3 sequences, roughly 8.7% of them seen only once. Sequenced material: non-naive T cells sorted from PBMCs, taken on the day of vaccination. Receptors originate from a man over 45 who received an inactivated influenza vaccine.

This clonotype came up a few times. The V call is TRBV28, the J call TRBJ2-1; tentative D call: TRBD2 (6 bases). Germline-derived CDR1 and CDR2 are MDHEN and SYDVKM. The CDR3 consists of 14 residues. The CDR3: CGAPRRGSYNEQFF. The CDR3 DNA sequence: TGTGGTGCCCCGCGACGGGGGTCCTACAATGAGCAGTTCTTC.

The sample holds many counts of this clonotype. The gene calls are TRBV5-1 and TRBJ2-3, with 7 bases identical to TRBD2. CDR1 SGHRS and CDR2 YFSETQ come from the germline V gene. This CDR3 is 15 amino acids long. V trimming: 6 bases; J trimming: 3 bases; junction bases outside the gene matches: 10. The DNA of the CDR3 is TGCGCCAGCAACATCGGCGGGGGTCGGACAGATACGCAGTATTTT. This codes for CASNIGGGRTDTQYF.

This clonotype was found a few times. J is TRBJ1-5 and V is TRBV19; D is uncertain. The germline V gene has CDR1 LNHDA and CDR2 SQIVND (reference sequence). V shed 10 bases and J shed 3 bases, with 13 bases lying between them. The CDR3 spans 13 residues. CDR3 loop: CATRRVFNQPQHF. The CDR3 DNA reads as TGTGCCACCCGCCGAGTGTTCAATCAGCCCCAGCATTTT.

DNA of the CDR3: TGTGCCAGCAGGCTGACTAGCAGCTTCACAGATACGCAGTATTTT. Its translation is CASRLTSSFTDTQYF. The J gene is TRBJ2-3, the V gene TRBV6-1, with 7 nucleotides matching TRBD2. Germline trimming cut 6 bases from V and 2 bases from J; bases unmatched to any gene: 8. The germline V gene encodes CDR1 MNHNS and CDR2 SASEGT. There are 15 residues in the CDR3.

The sample holds many counts of this clonotype. The rearrangement joins TRBV29-1 to TRBJ2-5; 9 nucleotides agree with TRBD2. Germline V lookup: CDR1 SQVTM, CDR2 ANQGSEA. The CDR3 consists of 14 residues. The trim removed 3 bases at V and 5 bases at J, leaving 7 bases unmatched. In DNA, the CDR3 is TGCAGCGTTGAGAATAGCGGGAGTGGGGAGACCCAGTACTTC. It translates to CSVENSGSGETQYF. Full variable domain (remainder filled in from reference TRBV29-1 and TRBJ2-5): SAVISQKPSRDICQRGTSLTIQCQVDSQVTMMFWYRQQPGQSLTLIATANQGSEATYESGFVIDKFPISRPNLTFSTLTVSNMSPEDSSIYLCSVENSGSGETQYFGPGTRLLVL.

V is TRBV29-1 and J is TRBJ2-1, with D possibly being TRBD2 (5 bases). Trimming removed 6 bases at V and 10 bases at J, with 16 bases between. CDR1 and CDR2 from the germline V gene are SQVTM and ANQGSEA. The CDR3 covers 12 residues. The CDR3 here is CSVAPGGGEQFF. The CDR3 DNA reads TGCAGCGTGGCCCCTGGCGGCGGGGAGCAGTTCTTC.

The CDR3 here is CASSVGFPDGQTNTGELFF. The CDR3 nucleotides are TGTGCCAGCAGCGTAGGCTTCCCCGACGGACAGACGAACACCGGGGAGCTGTTTTTT. The gene calls are TRBV9 and TRBJ2-2; tentatively, D is TRBD1 (6 bases). V shed 0 bases and J shed 0 bases, with 18 bases lying between them. Germline CDR1 is SGDLS and CDR2 is YYNGEE. CDR3 length equals 19 residues.

This clonotype occurred a few times. As DNA, the CDR3 is TGTGCCAGCAGCTCTCGACAGGGAATATCCAAAAACATTCAGTACTTC. Translating it yields CASSSRQGISKNIQYF. The chain couples TRBV5-4 to TRBJ2-4, with 7 bases matching TRBD1. The CDR3 is made up of 16 amino acids. Per germline, CDR1 SGHNT and CDR2 YYREEE (reference sequence). J lost 2 bases, V lost 3 bases, and 8 bases had no gene match.

CDR3 in amino acids: CASSPPGQGYEQYF. DNA for the CDR3: TGCGCCAGCAGCCCTCCGGGACAGGGGTACGAGCAGTACTTC. The genes are TRBV5-1 and TRBJ2-7; 10 bases are a match to TRBD1. The CDR3 is 14 amino acids. Germline lookup yields CDR1 SGHRS and CDR2 YFSETQ. The V and J ends lost 4 bases and 4 bases, in that order; junction bases with no gene match: 5.

The chain carries TRBV10-3 and TRBJ2-2; D ambiguous. V lost 6 bases, J lost 10 bases, and 9 bases lay in between. There are 11 residues in the CDR3. Germline V gene sequence: CDR1 ENHRY, CDR2 SYGVKD. This CDR3 reads CAIRVHEELFF. CDR3 bases: TGTGCCATCAGGGTCCATGAGGAGCTGTTTTTT.

With respect to this clonotype: A read error may be the cause here, since a much bigger clone is one base away. This sequence joins TRBV5-1 and TRBJ2-6; 7 bases map to TRBD2. The CDR3 has 19 amino acids. Germline V gene lookup returns CDR1 SGHRS and CDR2 YFSETQ. For the CDR3, the DNA is TGCGCCGGCAGCCCAGAGAGCGGGATAAGAGGCTCTGGGGCCAACGTCCTGACTTTC. Its translation: CAGSPESGIRGSGANVLTF.